This TCR beta chain was recorded in a study of blood T cell repertoires in COVID-19. Here immunoSEQ multiplex PCR was the method, and the copy in TCRdb shows in-frame clones only, minus some. This sample has a few hundred thousand clones; 80% to 90% occur once, and the top ten carry around 4.4%. Trimming took 3 bases from V and 6 from J, leaving 12 bases between them. This CDR3 is 13 amino acids long. Germline loops: CDR1 SGHVS, CDR2 FNYEAQ. The source material was PBMCs or T cells enriched from blood (not recorded which). The chain links TRBV7-6 to TRBJ2-7, with unresolved D. This TCR was recovered from a woman aged 40 to 50 with acute COVID-19. DNA of the CDR3: TGTGCCAGCAGCTTGCAGGCGAATACCGAGCAGTACTTC. Translating it yields CASSLQANTEQYF.